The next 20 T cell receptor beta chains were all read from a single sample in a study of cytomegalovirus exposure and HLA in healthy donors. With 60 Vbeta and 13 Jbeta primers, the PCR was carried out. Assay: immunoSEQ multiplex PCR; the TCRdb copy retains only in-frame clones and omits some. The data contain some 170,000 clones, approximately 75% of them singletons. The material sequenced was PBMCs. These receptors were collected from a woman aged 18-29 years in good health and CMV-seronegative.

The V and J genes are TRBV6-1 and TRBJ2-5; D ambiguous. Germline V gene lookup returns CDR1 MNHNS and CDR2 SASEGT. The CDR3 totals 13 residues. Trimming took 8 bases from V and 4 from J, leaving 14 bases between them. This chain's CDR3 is CASARPGGETQYF. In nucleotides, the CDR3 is TGTGCCAGCGCTAGACCCGGCGGAGAGACCCAGTACTTC.

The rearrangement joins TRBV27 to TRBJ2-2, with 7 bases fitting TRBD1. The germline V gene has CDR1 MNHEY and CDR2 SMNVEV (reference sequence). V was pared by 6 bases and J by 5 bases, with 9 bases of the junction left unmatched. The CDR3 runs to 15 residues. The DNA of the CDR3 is TGTGCCAGCAGGGCCCCGGGACAGCGGACCGGGGAGCTGTTTTTT. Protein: CASRAPGQRTGELFF.

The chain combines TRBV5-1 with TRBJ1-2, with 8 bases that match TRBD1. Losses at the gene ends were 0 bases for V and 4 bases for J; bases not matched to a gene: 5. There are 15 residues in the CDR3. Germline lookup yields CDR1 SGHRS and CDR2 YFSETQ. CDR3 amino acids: CASSLAGGEGYGYTF. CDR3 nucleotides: TGCGCCAGCAGCTTGGCAGGGGGCGAGGGCTATGGCTACACCTTC.

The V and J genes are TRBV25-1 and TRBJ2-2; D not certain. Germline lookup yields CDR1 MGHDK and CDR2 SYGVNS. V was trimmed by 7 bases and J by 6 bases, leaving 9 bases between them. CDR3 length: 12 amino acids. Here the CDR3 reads CASTRSAGELFF. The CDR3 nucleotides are TGTGCCAGCACACGGAGCGCCGGGGAGCTGTTTTTT.

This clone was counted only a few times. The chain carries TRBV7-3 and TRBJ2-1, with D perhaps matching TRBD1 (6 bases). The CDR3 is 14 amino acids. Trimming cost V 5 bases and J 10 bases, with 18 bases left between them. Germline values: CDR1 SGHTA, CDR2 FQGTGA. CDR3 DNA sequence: TGTGCCAGCAGCGCATTTCTTACAGGGACCGAGCAGTTCTTC. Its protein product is CASSAFLTGTEQFF. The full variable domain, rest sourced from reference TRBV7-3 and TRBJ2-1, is GAGVSQTPSNKVTEKGKYVELRCDPISGHTALYWYRQSLGQGPEFLIYFQGTGAADDSGLPNDRFFAVRPEGSVSTLKIQRTERGDSAVYLCASSAFLTGTEQFFGPGTRLTVL.

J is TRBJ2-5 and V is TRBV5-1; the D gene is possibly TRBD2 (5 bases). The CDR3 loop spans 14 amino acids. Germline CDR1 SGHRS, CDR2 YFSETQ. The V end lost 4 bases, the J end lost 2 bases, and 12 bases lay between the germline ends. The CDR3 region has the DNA TGCGCCAGCAGCCAAACTCCGGGACAAGAGACCCAGTACTTC. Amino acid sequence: CASSQTPGQETQYF.

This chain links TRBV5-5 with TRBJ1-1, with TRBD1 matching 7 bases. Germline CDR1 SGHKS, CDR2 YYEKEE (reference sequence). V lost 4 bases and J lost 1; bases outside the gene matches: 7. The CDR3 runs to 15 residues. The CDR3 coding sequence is TGTGCCAGCAGCCGGGATAACAGGGGGAACACTGAAGCTTTCTTT. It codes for CASSRDNRGNTEAFF.

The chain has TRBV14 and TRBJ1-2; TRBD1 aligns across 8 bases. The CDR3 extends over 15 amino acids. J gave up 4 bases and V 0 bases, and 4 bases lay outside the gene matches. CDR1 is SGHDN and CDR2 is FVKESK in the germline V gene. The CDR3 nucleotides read TGTGCCAGCAGCCAAGATGACAGGGGAGGCTATGGCTACACCTTC. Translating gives CASSQDDRGGYGYTF.

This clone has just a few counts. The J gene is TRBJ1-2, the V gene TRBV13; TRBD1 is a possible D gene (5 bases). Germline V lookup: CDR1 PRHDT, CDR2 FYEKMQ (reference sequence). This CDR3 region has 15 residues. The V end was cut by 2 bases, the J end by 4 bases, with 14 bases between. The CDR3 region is CASSLTLGTGYGYTF. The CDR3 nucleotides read TGTGCCAGCAGCTTAACGCTCGGGACTGGCTATGGCTACACCTTC.

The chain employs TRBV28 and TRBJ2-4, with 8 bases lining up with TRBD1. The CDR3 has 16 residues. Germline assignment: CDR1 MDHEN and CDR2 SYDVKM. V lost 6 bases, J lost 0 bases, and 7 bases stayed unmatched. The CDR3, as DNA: TGTGCCAGCAGCCATCGACAGGGGCTAGCCAAAAACATTCAGTACTTC. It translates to CASSHRQGLAKNIQYF.

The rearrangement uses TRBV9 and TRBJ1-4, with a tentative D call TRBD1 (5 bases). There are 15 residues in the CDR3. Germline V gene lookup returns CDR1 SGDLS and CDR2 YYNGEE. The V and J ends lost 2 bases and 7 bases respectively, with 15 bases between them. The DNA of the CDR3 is TGTGCCAGCAGCGTCGGGGGGGGGATGATTGAAAAACTGTTTTTT. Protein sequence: CASSVGGGMIEKLFF.

CDR3 amino acids: CAISLRDREEQYF. CDR3 bases: TGTGCCATCAGTTTGCGGGACAGGGAAGAGCAGTACTTC. The chain employs TRBV10-3 and TRBJ2-7, with 9 bases identical to TRBD1. This CDR3 is 13 amino acids long. The V gene's germline CDR1 is ENHRY and CDR2 SYGVKD. V shed 5 bases and J 7 bases; nucleotides not matched to a gene: 6.

The CDR3 region is CASSIKVRGLSSYNEQFF. The CDR3 DNA follows: TGTGCCAGTAGTATTAAAGTCCGTGGTCTAAGCTCCTACAATGAGCAGTTCTTC. The chain is built from TRBV19 and TRBJ2-1; no firm D call. Trimming left V 3 bases short and J 0 bases short, with 18 bases between. The V gene's germline CDR1 is LNHDA and CDR2 SQIVND (reference sequence). The CDR3 spans 18 residues.

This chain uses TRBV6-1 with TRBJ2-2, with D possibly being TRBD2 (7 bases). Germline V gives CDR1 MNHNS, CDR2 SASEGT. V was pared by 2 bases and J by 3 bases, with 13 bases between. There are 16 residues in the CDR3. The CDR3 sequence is CASSEFGGADTGELFF. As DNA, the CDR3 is TGTGCCAGCAGTGAATTTGGGGGGGCGGACACCGGGGAGCTGTTTTTT.

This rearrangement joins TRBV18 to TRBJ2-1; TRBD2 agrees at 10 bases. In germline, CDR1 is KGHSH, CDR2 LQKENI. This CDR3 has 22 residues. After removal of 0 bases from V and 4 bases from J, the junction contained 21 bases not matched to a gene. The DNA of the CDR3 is TGTGCCAGCTCACCACCCCTCGGGAGCGGGGGGGCAATCAGACGACATTACAATGAGCAGTTCTTC. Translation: CASSPPLGSGGAIRRHYNEQFF.

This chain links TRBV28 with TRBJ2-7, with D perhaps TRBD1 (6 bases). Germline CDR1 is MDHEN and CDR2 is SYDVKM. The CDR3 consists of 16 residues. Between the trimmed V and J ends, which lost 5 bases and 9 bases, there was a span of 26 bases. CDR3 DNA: TGTGCCAGCAGTCCCGTCGGGACAATCGGGACCCGGGGGCAGTACTTC. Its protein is CASSPVGTIGTRGQYF.

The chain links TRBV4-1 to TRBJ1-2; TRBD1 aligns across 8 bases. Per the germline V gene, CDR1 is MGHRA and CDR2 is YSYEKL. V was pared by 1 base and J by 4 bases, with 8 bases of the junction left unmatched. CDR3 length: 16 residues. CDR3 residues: CASSQVGTGSPYGYTF. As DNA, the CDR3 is TGCGCCAGCAGCCAAGTAGGGACAGGTTCTCCCTATGGCTACACCTTC.

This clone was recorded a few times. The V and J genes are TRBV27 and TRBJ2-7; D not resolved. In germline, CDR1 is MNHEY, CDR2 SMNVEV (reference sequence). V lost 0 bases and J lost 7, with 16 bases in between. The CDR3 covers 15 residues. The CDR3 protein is CASSLSGSSLREQYF. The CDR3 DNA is TGTGCCAGCAGTTTATCGGGCAGCAGCCTTAGAGAGCAGTACTTC.

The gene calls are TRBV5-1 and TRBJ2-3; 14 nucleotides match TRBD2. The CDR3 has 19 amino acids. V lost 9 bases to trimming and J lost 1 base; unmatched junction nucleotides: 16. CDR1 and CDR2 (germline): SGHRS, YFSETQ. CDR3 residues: CATRDPGTSGGGGTDTQYF. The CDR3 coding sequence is TGCGCCACCAGGGATCCCGGGACTAGCGGGGGCGGAGGCACAGATACGCAGTATTTT. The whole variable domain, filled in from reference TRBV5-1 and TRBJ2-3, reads KAGVTQTPRYLIKTRGQQVTLSCSPISGHRSVSWYQQTPGQGLQFLFEYFSETQRNKGNFPGRFSGRQFSNSRSEMNVSTLELGDSALYLCATRDPGTSGGGGTDTQYFGPGTRLTVL.

The CDR3 DNA reads TGTGCCAGCAGCTTCCCAGGGCCCGGGGAGCTGTTTTTT. Protein sequence: CASSFPGPGELFF. The genes are TRBV5-6 and TRBJ2-2; possible D gene TRBD1, 5 bases. The CDR3 has 13 amino acids. Trimming stripped 2 bases from V and 6 bases from J, with 8 bases between. Germline V gene data show CDR1 as SGHDT and CDR2 as YYEEEE.